The 30 T cell receptor beta chains below come from one sample, sequenced in a study of neoadjuvant anti-PD-1 for oral cavity cancer. Method: immunoSEQ multiplex PCR; TCRdb's copy keeps in-frame clones and lacks some. The table shows about 72,000 clones, with about 83% occurring only once. This specimen consisted of PBMCs, obtained before nivolumab (anti-PD-1) treatment. The receptors stem from a person between 40 and 79 years old with oral cavity squamous cell carcinoma.

The gene calls are TRBV15 and TRBJ2-5; D may be TRBD2 (5 bases). The CDR3 consists of 14 residues. In germline, CDR1 is LNHNV, CDR2 YYDKDF (reference sequence). Trimming removed 1 base from V and 2 bases from J, with 8 bases in between. For the CDR3, the DNA is TGTGCCACCAGCAGAGGGGGAGTACAAGAGACCCAGTACTTC. It yields the protein CATSRGGVQETQYF.

This chain links TRBV28 with TRBJ1-4, with D possibly being TRBD1 (5 bases). Germline CDR1 is MDHEN and CDR2 is SYDVKM. The CDR3 has 16 amino acids. With 5 bases removed from V and 8 bases from J, the gap between germline ends came to 21 bases. CDR3 coding DNA: TGTGCCAGCAGTGTACGGGGCTGGGGATACGGGGAAAAACTGTTTTTT. It codes for CASSVRGWGYGEKLFF. Full variable domain (rest looked up from reference TRBV28 and TRBJ1-4): DVKVTQSSRYLVKRTGEKVFLECVQDMDHENMFWYRQDPGLGLRLIYFSYDVKMKEKGDIPEGYSVSREKKERFSLILESASTNQTSMYLCASSVRGWGYGEKLFFGSGTQLSVL.

The CDR3: CASSEAVGRLLAAKNIQYF. CDR3 in DNA: TGTGCCAGCAGTGAAGCGGTCGGCAGGCTATTGGCGGCCAAAAACATTCAGTACTTC. The rearrangement joins TRBV2 to TRBJ2-4; D is undetermined. The germline V gene has CDR1 SNHLY and CDR2 FYNNEI. This CDR3 region has 19 residues. The V end was cut by 0 bases, the J end by 1 base, with 19 bases between.

This clone qualifies as medium-sized. The chain links TRBV2 to TRBJ1-5; the D gene is possibly TRBD1 (5 bases). Trimming cost V 3 bases and J 8 bases, with 8 bases left between them. Germline V gene sequence: CDR1 SNHLY, CDR2 FYNNEI. The CDR3 is 12 residues long. CDR3 sequence: CASSEGQEPQHF. In DNA, the CDR3 is TGTGCCAGCAGTGAGGGGCAAGAGCCCCAGCATTTT.

V and J are TRBV28 and TRBJ2-6; D gene ambiguous. The CDR3 covers 16 residues. The germline CDR1 and CDR2 sequences are MDHEN and SYDVKM. The germline V and J ends were trimmed by 8 bases and 0 bases, with 14 bases remaining between them. The CDR3 DNA is TGTGCCAGCGAACCGACAATTTCCTCTGGGGCCAACGTCCTGACTTTC. It is translated as CASEPTISSGANVLTF. The whole variable domain, remainder taken from reference TRBV28 and TRBJ2-6, is DVKVTQSSRYLVKRTGEKVFLECVQDMDHENMFWYRQDPGLGLRLIYFSYDVKMKEKGDIPEGYSVSREKKERFSLILESASTNQTSMYLCASEPTISSGANVLTFGAGSRLTVL.

The rearrangement uses TRBV14 and TRBJ1-1, with a tentative D call TRBD1 (5 bases). V was clipped by 4 bases and J by 4 bases, with 25 bases between them. CDR3 length: 18 amino acids. CDR1 is SGHDN and CDR2 is FVKESK in the germline V gene. The CDR3 sequence is CASSPGGKSLIPGTEAFF. The CDR3 coding sequence is TGTGCCAGCAGCCCCGGGGGTAAAAGTCTTATTCCGGGCACTGAAGCTTTCTTT.

The chain is built from TRBV7-3 and TRBJ2-6; possibly TRBD2 for D (5 bases). Trimming shortened V by 1 base and J by 0 bases, and 10 bases separated the two germline ends. Germline V gene data show CDR1 as SGHTA and CDR2 as FQGTGA. The CDR3 totals 17 residues. The CDR3 loop is CASSLNAGSSGANVLTF. Here the CDR3 DNA reads TGTGCCAGCAGCTTAAATGCTGGGAGCTCTGGGGCCAACGTCCTGACTTTC.

This chain uses TRBV6-5 with TRBJ1-6; D is undetermined. The CDR3 contains 14 residues. Germline loops: CDR1 MNHEY, CDR2 SVGAGI. V lost 5 bases and J lost 5, with 10 bases in between. In nucleotides, the CDR3 is TGTGCCAGCAGTGGAAGGACCGATAATTCACCCCTCCACTTT. This codes for CASSGRTDNSPLHF.

V and J are TRBV6-5 and TRBJ1-3; unclear D gene. With 0 bases removed from V and 4 bases from J, the gap between germline ends came to 4 bases. Germline-derived CDR1 and CDR2 are MNHEY and SVGAGI. The CDR3 totals 13 residues. The CDR3 DNA reads TGTGCCAGCAGTTACTCTGGCGGAAACACCATATATTTT. Protein product: CASSYSGGNTIYF.

This sequence joins TRBV6-5 and TRBJ1-2; D unresolved. V dropped 5 bases and J dropped 4 bases, with 11 bases sitting between them. The CDR3 has 13 residues. Germline values: CDR1 MNHEY, CDR2 SVGAGI. The CDR3 nucleotides are TGTGCCAGCAGTGATACTTTAACCTATGGCTACACCTTC. It translates to CASSDTLTYGYTF.

This rearrangement joins TRBV4-2 to TRBJ1-1; tentatively, D is TRBD1 (5 bases). Germline V gives CDR1 LGHNA, CDR2 YNFKEQ. With 0 bases removed from V and 5 bases from J, the gap between germline ends came to 13 bases. The CDR3 is made up of 15 amino acids. CDR3 residues: CASSQDVGGGTEAFF. The DNA of the CDR3 is TGTGCCAGCAGCCAAGATGTTGGGGGGGGGACTGAAGCTTTCTTT.

The chain couples TRBV2 to TRBJ2-1; 10 nucleotides align to TRBD2. From germline, CDR1 is SNHLY and CDR2 FYNNEI. This CDR3 is 15 amino acids long. Germline trimming cut 7 bases from V and 9 bases from J; bases unmatched to any gene: 12. CDR3 in DNA: TGTGCCAGCATCCTACTAGCGGGGCAAGTTAGTGAGCAGTTCTTC. It translates to CASILLAGQVSEQFF.

CDR3 amino acids: CAWSEGELGYTF. Here the CDR3 DNA reads TGTGCCTGGAGTGAGGGGGAGCTTGGCTACACCTTC. V usage is TRBV30 and J usage is TRBJ1-2, with a possible D match to TRBD1 (6 bases). The germline V gene has CDR1 GTSNPN and CDR2 SVGIG (reference sequence). The CDR3 loop spans 12 amino acids. The V end was cut by 1 base, the J end by 7 bases, with 10 bases between.

The chain recombines TRBV28 with TRBJ2-7; D might be TRBD2 (5 bases). CDR1 and CDR2 (germline): MDHEN, SYDVKM. V was pared by 5 bases and J by 1 base, with 15 bases between. The CDR3 has 15 amino acids. CDR3 sequence reads: CASSPSPERSYEQYF. In DNA form, the CDR3 reads TGTGCCAGCAGTCCCTCCCCTGAGCGGTCCTACGAGCAGTACTTC.

V and J are TRBV6-4 and TRBJ2-3, with unresolved D. Per the germline V gene, CDR1 is MRHNA and CDR2 is SNTAGT. Trimming shortened V by 0 bases and J by 2 bases, and 18 bases separated the two germline ends. The length of the CDR3 is 18 residues. This CDR3 reads CASSDSCTLINSTDTQYF. The CDR3 bases are TGTGCCAGCAGTGACTCCTGCACACTGATAAATTCCACAGATACGCAGTATTTT.

The V gene is TRBV5-4, the J gene TRBJ2-2, with TRBD1 identical over 8 bases. CDR1 and CDR2 from the germline V gene are SGHNT and YYREEE (reference sequence). The CDR3 runs 15 residues. J gave up 4 bases and V 5 bases, and 7 bases lay outside the gene matches. This CDR3 reads CASSTQGATTGELFF. CDR3 bases: TGTGCCAGCAGTACCCAGGGGGCGACCACCGGGGAGCTGTTTTTT. Based on the CDR3 plus reference TRBV5-4 and TRBJ2-2, the full variable domain is ETGVTQSPTHLIKTRGQQVTLRCSSQSGHNTVSWYQQALGQGPQFIFQYYREEENGRGNFPPRFSGLQFPNYSSELNVNALELDDSALYLCASSTQGATTGELFFGEGSRLTVL.

This clone was found once. The chain uses TRBV30 and TRBJ2-2; TRBD1 might be the D (5 bases). The ends were cut back, 3 bases at V and 4 bases at J, with 9 bases in the middle. Germline lookup yields CDR1 GTSNPN and CDR2 SVGIG (reference sequence). The CDR3 contains 13 residues. CDR3 sequence: CAWRPGSTGELFF. CDR3 nucleotide sequence: TGTGCCTGGAGGCCAGGGTCCACCGGGGAGCTGTTTTTT.

The gene calls are TRBV2 and TRBJ2-3, with D possibly being TRBD2 (6 bases). Germline lookup yields CDR1 SNHLY and CDR2 FYNNEI. The CDR3 totals 13 residues. Trimming took 9 bases from V and 4 from J, leaving 14 bases between them. The CDR3 nucleotides read TGTGCCAGAAAAGGGCGGGGCGCAGATACGCAGTATTTT. This gives the protein CARKGRGADTQYF.

The gene calls are TRBV9 and TRBJ2-3; D unresolved. This CDR3 comprises 17 residues. Germline CDR1 reads SGDLS; CDR2 reads YYNGEE. The V gene lost 0 bases and the J gene lost 5 bases, with 19 bases spanning the gap. CDR3 amino acids: CASSVGVSYSNEDTQYF. The CDR3 nucleotides read TGTGCCAGCAGCGTAGGCGTATCGTACTCGAACGAAGATACGCAGTATTTT.

This chain links TRBV9 with TRBJ1-1; D ambiguous. Deletions cut 3 bases from V and 3 bases from J, with 9 bases between. Germline CDR1 is SGDLS and CDR2 is YYNGEE. CDR3 length: 13 residues. The CDR3: CASSGYRDTEAFF. The CDR3 region has the DNA TGTGCCAGCAGCGGTTACCGGGACACTGAAGCTTTCTTT.

The chain combines TRBV5-1 with TRBJ1-6; D gene ambiguous. Between the trimmed V and J ends, which lost 4 bases and 5 bases, there was a span of 10 bases. Germline lookup yields CDR1 SGHRS and CDR2 YFSETQ. The CDR3 spans 14 residues. The CDR3 loop reads CASSPGRNNSPLHF. The CDR3 coding sequence is TGCGCCAGCAGCCCCGGGAGGAATAATTCACCCCTCCACTTT.

The chain uses TRBV7-3 and TRBJ1-2; perhaps TRBD1 as D (6 bases). Trimming cost V 4 bases and J 8 bases, with 14 bases left between them. Germline loops: CDR1 SGHTA, CDR2 FQGTGA. The CDR3 is made up of 13 amino acids. The CDR3 here is CASSYNGGWGYTF. CDR3 DNA: TGTGCCAGCAGCTACAACGGGGGCTGGGGCTACACCTTC.

V gene TRBV6-5 combines with J gene TRBJ1-2, with a tentative D call TRBD1 (5 bases). CDR1 MNHEY and CDR2 SVGAGI come from the germline V gene. CDR3 length equals 15 residues. Trimming removed 7 bases at V and 2 bases at J, with 17 bases between. CDR3 DNA sequence: TGTGCCAGCAAGGACCCTGGGGCGATAAACTATGGCTACACCTTC. Amino acid sequence: CASKDPGAINYGYTF.

The gene calls are TRBV30 and TRBJ1-2; a possible D gene is TRBD1 (5 bases). There are 14 residues in the CDR3. Germline CDR1 reads GTSNPN; CDR2 reads SVGIG (reference sequence). V lost 0 bases to trimming and J lost 2 bases, with 10 bases between them. The CDR3 DNA is TGTGCCTGGAGTGTTAGGGGCCGAAACTATGGCTACACCTTC. It encodes CAWSVRGRNYGYTF. Based on the CDR3 plus reference TRBV30 and TRBJ1-2, the full variable domain is SQTIHQWPATLVQPVGSPLSLECTVEGTSNPNLYWYRQAAGRGLQLLFYSVGIGQISSEVPQNLSASRPQDRQFILSSKKLLLSDSGFYLCAWSVRGRNYGYTFGSGTRLTVV.

The chain joins TRBV27 to TRBJ2-5; 9 bases match TRBD1. V gave up 5 bases and J gave up 1 base; unmatched junction bases: 5. This CDR3 is 15 amino acids long. CDR1 is MNHEY, CDR2 SMNVEV, per germline (reference sequence). The CDR3 DNA reads TGTGCCAGCAGTCCGTGGGACAGGGCCCAAGAGACCCAGTACTTC. It encodes CASSPWDRAQETQYF.

This clone was seen just once. This rearrangement joins TRBV4-2 to TRBJ2-3; the match to TRBD2 covers 15 bases. The CDR3 contains 19 residues. V lost 1 base, J lost 2 bases, and 7 bases stayed unmatched. CDR1 is LGHNA, CDR2 YNFKEQ, per germline. CDR3 loop: CASSQVGLAGGALTDTQYF. Written as DNA, the CDR3 is TGTGCCAGCAGCCAAGTGGGACTAGCGGGGGGCGCCCTCACAGATACGCAGTATTTT.

The V gene is TRBV5-4, the J gene TRBJ2-5, with no clear D. Germline values: CDR1 SGHNT, CDR2 YYREEE (reference sequence). The length of the CDR3 is 17 residues. The germline V and J ends were trimmed by 1 base and 2 bases, with 18 bases remaining between them. CDR3 bases: TGTGCCAGCAGCTTGCGAATCAGGACCCTTAAACAAGAGACCCAGTACTTC. Translating it yields CASSLRIRTLKQETQYF.

The chain employs TRBV6-5 and TRBJ2-3; D may be TRBD2 (7 bases). Germline CDR1 is MNHEY and CDR2 is SVGAGI. The CDR3 totals 13 residues. V was pared by 5 bases and J by 4 bases, with 10 bases between. CDR3 in amino acids: CASSRGGADTQYF. The CDR3, as DNA: TGTGCCAGCAGTAGGGGGGGGGCAGATACGCAGTATTTT.

The rearrangement uses TRBV2 and TRBJ2-3, with 11 nucleotides matching TRBD2. Germline V gives CDR1 SNHLY, CDR2 FYNNEI. The CDR3 consists of 15 residues. The junction had 6 bases not matched to a gene; V was cut back by 8 bases and J by 2 bases. The DNA of the CDR3 is TGTGCCAGCCCGGGGACTAGCGGATCCACAGATACGCAGTATTTT. Protein sequence: CASPGTSGSTDTQYF.

This chain links TRBV6-5 with TRBJ2-7; no definite D call. There are 15 residues in the CDR3. The V and J ends lost 3 bases and 0 bases respectively, with 12 bases between them. CDR1 is MNHEY, CDR2 SVGAGI, per germline. CDR3 sequence: CASSYGTLSSYEQYF. The CDR3 DNA is TGTGCCAGCAGTTATGGTACTTTGAGCTCCTACGAGCAGTACTTC.